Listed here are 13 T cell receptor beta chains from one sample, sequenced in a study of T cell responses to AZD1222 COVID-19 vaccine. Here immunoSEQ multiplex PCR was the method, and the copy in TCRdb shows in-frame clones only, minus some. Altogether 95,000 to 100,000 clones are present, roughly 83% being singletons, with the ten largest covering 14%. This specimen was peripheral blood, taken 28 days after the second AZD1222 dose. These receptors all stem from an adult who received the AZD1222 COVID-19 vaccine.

CDR3 residues: CASSLGSGHYSNQPQHF. The CDR3 coding sequence is TGTGCCAGCAGCTTGGGGTCAGGGCACTATAGCAATCAGCCCCAGCATTTT. The chain uses TRBV5-6 and TRBJ1-5, with D perhaps TRBD1 (5 bases). Deletions cut 0 bases from V and 0 bases from J, with 13 bases between. Germline V CDR1 and CDR2: SGHDT, YYEEEE. This CDR3 has 17 amino acids.

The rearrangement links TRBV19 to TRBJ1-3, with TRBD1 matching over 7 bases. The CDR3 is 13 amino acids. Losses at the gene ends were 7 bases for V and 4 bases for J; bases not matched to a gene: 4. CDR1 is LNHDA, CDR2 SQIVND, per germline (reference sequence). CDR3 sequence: CASKGAGGNTIYF. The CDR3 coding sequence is TGTGCCAGTAAGGGGGCAGGCGGAAACACCATATATTTT.

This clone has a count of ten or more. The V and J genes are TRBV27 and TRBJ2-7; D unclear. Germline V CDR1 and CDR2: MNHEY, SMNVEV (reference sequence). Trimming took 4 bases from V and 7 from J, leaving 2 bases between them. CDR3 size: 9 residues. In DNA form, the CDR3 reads TGTGCCAGCAGTTCAGAGCAGTACTTC. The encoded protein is CASSSEQYF.

The CDR3 sequence is CASSQGTDTNQPQHF. The CDR3 DNA reads TGTGCCAGCTCACAGGGCACCGACACAAATCAGCCCCAGCATTTT. V and J are TRBV18 and TRBJ1-5; unclear D gene. The V and J ends lost 4 bases and 4 bases respectively, with 14 bases between them. CDR1 is KGHSH and CDR2 is LQKENI in the germline V gene. CDR3 size: 15 residues.

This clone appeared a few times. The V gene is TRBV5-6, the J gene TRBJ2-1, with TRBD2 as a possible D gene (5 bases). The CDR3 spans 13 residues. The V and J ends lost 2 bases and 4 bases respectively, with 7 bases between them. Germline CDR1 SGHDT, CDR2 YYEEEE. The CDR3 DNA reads TGTGCCAGCAGCTTACTAGGGTACAATGAGCAGTTCTTC. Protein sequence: CASSLLGYNEQFF.

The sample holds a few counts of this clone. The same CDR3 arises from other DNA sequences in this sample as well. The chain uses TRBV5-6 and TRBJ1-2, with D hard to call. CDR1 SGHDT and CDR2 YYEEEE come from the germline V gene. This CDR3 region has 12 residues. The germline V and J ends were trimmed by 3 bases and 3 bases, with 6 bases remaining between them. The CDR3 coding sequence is TGTGCCAGCAGCTCAGGTGACTATGGCTACACCTTC. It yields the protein CASSSGDYGYTF.

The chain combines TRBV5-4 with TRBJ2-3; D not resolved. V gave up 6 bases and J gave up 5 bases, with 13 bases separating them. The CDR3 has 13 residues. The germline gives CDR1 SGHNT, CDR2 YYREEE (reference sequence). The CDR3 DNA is TGTGCCAGCACGAGGTCTCCGGAAGATACGCAGTATTTT. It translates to CASTRSPEDTQYF.

In nucleotides, the CDR3 is TGTGCCACCAGTGATTTAAACGTTGGGGGGTTCGAGGTCGTC. This encodes CATSDLNVGGFEVV. The chain combines TRBV24-1 with TRBJ2-7; TRBD2 is a possible D gene (6 bases). CDR3 length: 14 residues. CDR1 is KGHDR, CDR2 SFDVKD, per germline.

The CDR3 protein is CASSPIEGETQYF. For the CDR3, the DNA is TGTGCCAGCTCACCAATCGAGGGAGAGACCCAGTACTTC. The chain couples TRBV18 to TRBJ2-5, with a tentative D call TRBD2 (5 bases). The V end was cut by 2 bases, the J end by 4 bases, with 8 bases between. The CDR3 consists of 13 residues. Germline-derived CDR1 and CDR2 are KGHSH and LQKENI. Full variable domain (remainder filled in from reference TRBV18 and TRBJ2-5): NAGVMQNPRHLVRRRGQEARLRCSPMKGHSHVYWYRQLPEEGLKFMVYLQKENIIDESGMPKERFSAEFPKEGPSILRIQQVVRGDSAAYFCASSPIEGETQYFGPGTRLLVL.

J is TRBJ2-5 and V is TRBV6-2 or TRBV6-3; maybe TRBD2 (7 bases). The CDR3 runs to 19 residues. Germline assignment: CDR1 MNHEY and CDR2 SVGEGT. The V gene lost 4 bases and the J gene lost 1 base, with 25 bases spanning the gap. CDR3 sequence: CASSSHPGGGRGAQETQYF. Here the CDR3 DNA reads TGTGCCAGCAGTTCCCACCCTGGGGGCGGGAGAGGGGCCCAAGAGACCCAGTACTTC.

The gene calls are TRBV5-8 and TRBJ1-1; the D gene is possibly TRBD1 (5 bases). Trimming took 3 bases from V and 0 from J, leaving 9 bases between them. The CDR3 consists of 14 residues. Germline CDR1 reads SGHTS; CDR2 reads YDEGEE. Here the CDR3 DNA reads TGTGCCAGCAGCTGGACAAACCTGAACACTGAAGCTTTCTTT. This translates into CASSWTNLNTEAFF.

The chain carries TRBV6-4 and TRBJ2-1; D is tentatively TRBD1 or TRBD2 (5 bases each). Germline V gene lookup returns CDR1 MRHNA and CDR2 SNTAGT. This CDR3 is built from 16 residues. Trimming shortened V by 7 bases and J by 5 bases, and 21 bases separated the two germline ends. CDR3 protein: CASTRLVGVYNNEQFF. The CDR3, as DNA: TGTGCCAGCACCCGCCTCGTGGGGGTATATAACAATGAGCAGTTCTTC.

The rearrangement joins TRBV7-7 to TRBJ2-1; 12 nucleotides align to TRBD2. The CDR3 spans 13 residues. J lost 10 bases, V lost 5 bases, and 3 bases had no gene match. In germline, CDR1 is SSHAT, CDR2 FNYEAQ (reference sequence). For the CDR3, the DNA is TGTGCCAGCAGCAGAGGGACTAGCGGGGAGCAGTTCTTC. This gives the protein CASSRGTSGEQFF.